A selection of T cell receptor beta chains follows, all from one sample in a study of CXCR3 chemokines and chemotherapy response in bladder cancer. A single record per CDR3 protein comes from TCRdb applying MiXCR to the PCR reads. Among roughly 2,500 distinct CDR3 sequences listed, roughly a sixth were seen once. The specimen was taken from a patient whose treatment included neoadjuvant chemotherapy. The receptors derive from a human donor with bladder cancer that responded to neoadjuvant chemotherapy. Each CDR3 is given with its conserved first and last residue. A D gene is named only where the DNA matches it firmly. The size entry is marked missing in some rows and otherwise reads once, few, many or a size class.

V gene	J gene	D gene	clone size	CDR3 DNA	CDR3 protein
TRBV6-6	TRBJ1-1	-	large	TGTGCCACACAGGGACAGAACACTGAAGCTTTCTTT	CATQGQNTEAFF
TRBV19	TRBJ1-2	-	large	TGTGCCAGTAGTAACCCAGGGTCCGTCGGCTACACCTTC	CASSNPGSVGYTF
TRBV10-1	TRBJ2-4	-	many	TGCGCCAGCAGTGAGAGTAGCGGATTGTCCCGGAGGAACATTCAGTACTTC	CASSESSGLSRRNIQYF
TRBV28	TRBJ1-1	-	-	TGTGCCAGCAGTTTAAGTGGATGGTTTAGCACTGAAGCTTTCTTT	CASSLSGWFSTEAFF
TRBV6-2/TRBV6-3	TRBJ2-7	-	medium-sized	TGTGCCAGCAGTTACTCTTGGTACGAGCAGTACTTC	CASSYSWYEQYF
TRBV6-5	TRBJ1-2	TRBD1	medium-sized	TGTGCCAGCGGCGACAGGGGGACCTATGGCTACACCTTC	CASGDRGTYGYTF
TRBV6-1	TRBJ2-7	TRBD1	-	TGTGCCAGCAGTGCCTCGGGACAGGGCTCCTACGAGCAGTACTTC	CASSASGQGSYEQYF
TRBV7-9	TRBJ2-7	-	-	TGTGCCAGCAGCTTAGGGGGGGTGCACGAGCAGTACTTC	CASSLGGVHEQYF
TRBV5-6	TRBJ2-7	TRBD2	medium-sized	TGTGCCAGCAGCAGGGGCGGGGGGGTGCACGAGCAGTACTTC	CASSRGGGVHEQYF
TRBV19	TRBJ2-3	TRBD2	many	TGTGCCAGTAGTATAGATAGCGGGAGGGCCACAGATACGCAGTATTTT	CASSIDSGRATDTQYF
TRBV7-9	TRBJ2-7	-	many	TGTGCCAGCAGCTGGGGGACATCCGACGAGCAGTACTTC	CASSWGTSDEQYF
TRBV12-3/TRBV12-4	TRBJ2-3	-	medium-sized	TGTGCCGGTGCAACAGGGAGCGATACGCAGTATTTT	CAGATGSDTQYF
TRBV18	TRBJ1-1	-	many	TGTGCCAGCTCACCACCCCAGGGCTCCAACACTGAAGCTTTCTTT	CASSPPQGSNTEAFF
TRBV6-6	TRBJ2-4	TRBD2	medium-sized	TGTGCCAGCAAAGAGCGGGGGCTAGCCAAAAACATTCAGTACTTC	CASKERGLAKNIQYF
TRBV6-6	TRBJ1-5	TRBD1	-	TGTGCCAGCAGCCCGGACAGGGGCAATCAGCCCCAGCATTTT	CASSPDRGNQPQHF
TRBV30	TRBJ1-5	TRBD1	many	TGTGCCTGGAGTGCGAAAGGGGGCGAGCAGCCCCAGCATTTT	CAWSAKGGEQPQHF
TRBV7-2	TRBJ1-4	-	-	TGTGCCAGCAGCCCTGGGGAGGGGCCTTTAGAGGAAAAACTGTTTTTT	CASSPGEGPLEEKLFF
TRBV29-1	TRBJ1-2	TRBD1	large	TGCAGCGCCCTGGCGGACAGGGAATATGGCTACACCTTC	CSALADREYGYTF
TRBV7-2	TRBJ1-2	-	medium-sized	TGTGCCAGCAGCTTAGGGTACAGGACGGTGGACGGCTACACCTTC	CASSLGYRTVDGYTF
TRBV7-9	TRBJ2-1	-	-	TGTGCCAGCAGCTTGCAGGGATCCTACGAGCAGTTCTTC	CASSLQGSYEQFF
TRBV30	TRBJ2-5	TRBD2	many	TGTGCCTGTACCTTAGCGGGAGGGCCGTATGAGACCCAGTACTTC	CACTLAGGPYETQYF
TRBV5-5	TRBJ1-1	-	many	TGTGCCAGCAGCAAGCTATGGGGGTCCACTGAAGCTTTCTTT	CASSKLWGSTEAFF
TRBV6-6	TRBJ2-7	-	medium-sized	TGTGCCAGCAGCTGGCAGGTATCCGAGCAGTACTTC	CASSWQVSEQYF
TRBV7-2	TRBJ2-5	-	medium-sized	TGTGCCAGCAGCCCCATCGAGACCCAGTACTTC	CASSPIETQYF
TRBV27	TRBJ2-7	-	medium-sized	TGTGCCAGCAGTTTTGGGGAGGAGCAGTACTTC	CASSFGEEQYF
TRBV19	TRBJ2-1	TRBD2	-	TGTGCCAGTAGTCAAACTAGCGGGAAAGGTTATGAGCAGTTCTTC	CASSQTSGKGYEQFF
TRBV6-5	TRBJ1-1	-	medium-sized	TGTGCCAGCACCCTGGGGTCGGGAGGGAGCACTGAAGCTTTCTTT	CASTLGSGGSTEAFF
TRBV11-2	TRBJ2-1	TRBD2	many	TGTGCCAGCAGCTTTACTAGCGGGAGTGGGAATGAGCAGTTCTTC	CASSFTSGSGNEQFF
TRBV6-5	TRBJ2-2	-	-	TGTGCCAGCGCCCCGGGTGTCTTACGTGGCACCGGGGAGCTGTTTTTT	CASAPGVLRGTGELFF
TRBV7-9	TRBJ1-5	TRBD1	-	TGTGCCAGCAGCTTGGGGACAGGAGATCAGCCCCAGCATTTT	CASSLGTGDQPQHF
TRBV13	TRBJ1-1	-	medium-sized	TGTGCCAGCAGCTTAGAGGACTGGACAGAGAACACTGAAGCTTTCTTT	CASSLEDWTENTEAFF
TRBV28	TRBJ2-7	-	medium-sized	TGTGCCAGCAGGCTTAACTACGAGCAGTACTTC	CASRLNYEQYF
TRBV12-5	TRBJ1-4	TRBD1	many	TGTGCTAGTGGTTTGTACTTCAGGGGGTCTAATGAAAAACTGTTTTTT	CASGLYFRGSNEKLFF
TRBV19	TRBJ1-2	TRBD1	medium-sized	TGTGCCAGTAGTCTCTCGGACAGGGGGCACGGCTACACCTTC	CASSLSDRGHGYTF
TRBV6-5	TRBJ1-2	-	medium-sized	TGTGCCAGCGGACAGATATATGGCTACACCTTC	CASGQIYGYTF
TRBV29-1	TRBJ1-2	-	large	TGCAGCGTTGAGGACGTGGGAAACTATGGCTACACCTTC	CSVEDVGNYGYTF
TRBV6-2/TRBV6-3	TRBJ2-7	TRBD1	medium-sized	TGTGCCAGCAGTTACCCAACCTGGACAGGGGAATCTTACGAGCAGTACTTC	CASSYPTWTGESYEQYF
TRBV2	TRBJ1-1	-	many	TGTGCCAGCAGTGGATTAGGGTCTAAGGACACTGAAGCTTTCTTT	CASSGLGSKDTEAFF
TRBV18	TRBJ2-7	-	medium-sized	TGTGCCAGCTCAATTGAGACTTACGAGCAGTACTTC	CASSIETYEQYF